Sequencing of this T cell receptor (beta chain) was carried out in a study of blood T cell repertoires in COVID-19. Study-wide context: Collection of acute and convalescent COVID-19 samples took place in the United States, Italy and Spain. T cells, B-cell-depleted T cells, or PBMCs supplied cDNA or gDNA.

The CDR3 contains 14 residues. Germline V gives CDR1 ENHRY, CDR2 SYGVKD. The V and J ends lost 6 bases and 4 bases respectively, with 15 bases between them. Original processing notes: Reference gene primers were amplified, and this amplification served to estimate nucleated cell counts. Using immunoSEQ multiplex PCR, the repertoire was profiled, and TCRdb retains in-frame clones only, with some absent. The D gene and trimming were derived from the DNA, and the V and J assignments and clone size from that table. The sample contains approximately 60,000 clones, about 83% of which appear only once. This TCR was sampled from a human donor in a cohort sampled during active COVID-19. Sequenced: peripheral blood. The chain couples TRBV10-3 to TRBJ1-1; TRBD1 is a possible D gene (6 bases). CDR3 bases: TGTGCCATCAGGAGGGACACGACGGGCACTGAAGCTTTCTTT. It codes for CAIRRDTTGTEAFF.